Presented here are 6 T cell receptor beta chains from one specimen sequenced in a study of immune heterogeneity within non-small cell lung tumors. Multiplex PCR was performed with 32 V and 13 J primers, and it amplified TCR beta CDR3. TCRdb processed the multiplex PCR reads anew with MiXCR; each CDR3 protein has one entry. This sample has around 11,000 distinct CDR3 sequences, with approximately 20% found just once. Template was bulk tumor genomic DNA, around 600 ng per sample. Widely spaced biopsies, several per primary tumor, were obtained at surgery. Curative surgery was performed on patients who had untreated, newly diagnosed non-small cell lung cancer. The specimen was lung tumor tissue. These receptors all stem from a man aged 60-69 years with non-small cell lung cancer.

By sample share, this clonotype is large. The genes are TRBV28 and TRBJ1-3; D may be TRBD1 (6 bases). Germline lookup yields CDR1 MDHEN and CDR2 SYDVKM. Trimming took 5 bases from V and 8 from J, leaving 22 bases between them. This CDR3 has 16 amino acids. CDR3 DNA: TGTGCCAGCAGTCTGGAACGGGACACCCGGGGGGACACCATATATTTT. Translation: CASSLERDTRGDTIYF.

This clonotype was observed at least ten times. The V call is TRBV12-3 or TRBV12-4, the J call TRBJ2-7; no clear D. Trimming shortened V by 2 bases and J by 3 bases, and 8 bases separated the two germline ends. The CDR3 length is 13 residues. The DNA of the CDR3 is TGTGCCAGCAGTTTATCGACAAACTACGAGCAGTACTTC. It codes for CASSLSTNYEQYF.

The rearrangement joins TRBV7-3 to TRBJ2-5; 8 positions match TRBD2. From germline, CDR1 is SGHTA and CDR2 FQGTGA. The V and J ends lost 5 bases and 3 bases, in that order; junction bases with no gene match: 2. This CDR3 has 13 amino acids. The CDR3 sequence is CASSTSGKETQYF. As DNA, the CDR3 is TGTGCCAGCAGCACTAGCGGTAAAGAGACCCAGTACTTC.

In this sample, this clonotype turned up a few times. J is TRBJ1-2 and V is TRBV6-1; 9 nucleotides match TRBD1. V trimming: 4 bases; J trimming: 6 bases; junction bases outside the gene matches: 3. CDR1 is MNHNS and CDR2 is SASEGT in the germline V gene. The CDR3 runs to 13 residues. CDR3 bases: TGTGCCAGCAGTGGAACAGGGGGCAATGGCTACACCTTC. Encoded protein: CASSGTGGNGYTF.

The CDR3 region is CASSGGVQAFF. In DNA, the CDR3 is TGTGCCAGTAGTGGAGGTGTACAAGCTTTCTTT. The V and J genes are TRBV19 and TRBJ1-1, with D hard to call. The V gene's germline CDR1 is LNHDA and CDR2 SQIVND (reference sequence). This CDR3 is built from 11 residues. V was cut by 5 bases and J by 9 bases, with 10 bases left in between.

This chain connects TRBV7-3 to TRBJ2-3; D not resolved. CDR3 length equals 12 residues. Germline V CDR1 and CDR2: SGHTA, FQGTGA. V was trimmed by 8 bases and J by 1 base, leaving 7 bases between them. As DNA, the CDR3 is TGTGCCAGCGGGCCCGGCACAGATACGCAGTATTTT. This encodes CASGPGTDTQYF. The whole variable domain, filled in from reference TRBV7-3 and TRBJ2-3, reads GAGVSQTPSNKVTEKGKYVELRCDPISGHTALYWYRQSLGQGPEFLIYFQGTGAADDSGLPNDRFFAVRPEGSVSTLKIQRTERGDSAVYLCASGPGTDTQYFGPGTRLTVL.